One T cell receptor (beta chain) is described in this entry. Its antigen is unidentified. This specimen belongs to a study of a mutant IDH1 vaccine in newly diagnosed glioma. Study-wide background: Vaccine administration was initiated 4-6 weeks following radiotherapy alone, or with temozolomide cycles.

The data were produced by immunoSEQ multiplex PCR, yet TCRdb's version contains in-frame clones alone and is incomplete. The table lists about 50,000 clones, roughly 76% of them singletons. The time point denotes: week 47, end of study. The study gave 300 ug of mutant IDH1 20-mer peptide per vaccine dose, with topical imiquimod. Patients received eight vaccinations in weeks 1, 3, 5, 7, 11, 15, 19, 23. Notes on the study in general: No link was apparently found between pseudoprogression and changes in top peripheral T cell clonotypes.

Germline V CDR1 and CDR2: SGDLS, YYNGEE. V lost 0 bases to trimming and J lost 7 bases; unmatched junction nucleotides: 7. The CDR3 totals 17 residues. Here the sequenced sample was PBMCs, taken from a glioma patient whose treatment included an IDH1 peptide vaccine. This sequence originates from a man aged 50 to 60 with glioma. The rearrangement uses TRBV9 and TRBJ1-6; TRBD1 aligns across 10 bases. The DNA of the CDR3 is TGTGCCAGCAGCGTAGCTCCGAAGACAGGGGGCAATTCACCCCTCCACTTT. It codes for CASSVAPKTGGNSPLHF. The full variable domain, with the rest looked up from reference TRBV9 and TRBJ1-6, is DSGVTQTPKHLITATGQRVTLRCSPRSGDLSVYWYQQSLDQGLQFLIQYYNGEERAKGNILERFSAQQFPDLHSELNLSSLELGDSALYFCASSVAPKTGGNSPLHFGNGTRLTVT.